This T cell receptor (beta chain) was identified in a study of Tregs in tolerant kidney transplant recipients. In the study overall: Recipient PBMCs carried a CFSE label and met irradiated graft donor PBMCs for five to seven days before FACS sorting.

On this clone: The antigen remains undetermined.

CDR3 length: 16 residues. Germline CDR1 reads LNHDA; CDR2 reads SQIVND (reference sequence). With 6 bases clipped from V and 6 bases from J, the junction kept 10 bases outside the gene matches. Generated by immunoSEQ multiplex PCR, the TCRdb table keeps only in-frame clones and is missing some. The table includes about 8,600 clones, 45% to 50% detected once. The receptor was derived from a human donor in good health. The genes are TRBV19 and TRBJ1-6, with 8 nucleotides matching TRBD1. The sample was CD4+ T cells from blood cultured with allogeneic cells. The DNA for the CDR3 is TGTGCCAGTAGCCTTGACAGGGGTTTTGCTAATTCACCCCTCCACTTT. The encoded protein is CASSLDRGFANSPLHF. Full variable domain (rest looked up from reference TRBV19 and TRBJ1-6): DGGITQSPKYLFRKEGQNVTLSCEQNLNHDAMYWYRQDPGQGLRLIYYSQIVNDFQKGDIAEGYSVSREKKESFPLTVTSAQKNPTAFYLCASSLDRGFANSPLHFGNGTRLTVT.